This T cell receptor beta chain came from a study of T cells of healthy individuals. MiXCR was run by TCRdb on the 5' RACE reads, yielding one entry per CDR3 protein. The repertoire includes more than 85,000 distinct CDR3 sequences, 15% to 20% of them detected once, and around 6.4% sits in the top ten. The V segment lost 4 bases and the J segment 9 bases; nucleotides outside the gene matches: 3. This CDR3 spans 12 amino acids. The germline V gene encodes CDR1 SGHTA and CDR2 FQGNSA. The source is a human donor in good health. The chain links TRBV7-2 to TRBJ2-3, with TRBD1 matching over 8 bases. The CDR3 protein is CASSSDRVTQYF. Written as DNA, the CDR3 is TGTGCCAGCAGCTCGGACAGGGTAACGCAGTATTTT.